This is a list of T cell receptor beta chains from one sample in a study of monozygotic twins with inflammatory bowel disease. Each CDR3 protein gets one entry in TCRdb, which reprocessed the 5' RACE reads and gives no DNA. Its listing shows approximately 330,000 distinct CDR3 sequences. The sequencing sample was made of blood. The receptors were gathered from a human donor with ulcerative colitis or Crohn's disease, or a healthy co-twin of an affected twin (not recorded which). CDR3s include the opening cysteine and the closing phenylalanine or tryptophan.

TRBV7-8	TRBJ1-4	CASSPARIGEKLFF
TRBV5-1	TRBJ2-3	CASSRGTSGRSTDTQYF
TRBV3-1	TRBJ2-1	CASSLYDTDEQFF
TRBV29-1	TRBJ2-2	CSVAQTGELFF
TRBV12-3/TRBV12-4	TRBJ1-1	CASSLRGADTEAFF
TRBV11-2	TRBJ2-3	CASSGGVSNLDTQYF
TRBV6-5	TRBJ2-7	CASSLARNSYEQYF
TRBV7-2	TRBJ1-5	CASSLQVVGQPQHF
TRBV4-2	TRBJ1-6	CASSQDDRPNSPLHF
TRBV27	TRBJ2-1	CASSRGTSSDEQFF
TRBV15	TRBJ1-1	CATSRESEFTEAFF
TRBV20-1	TRBJ2-5	CSARAVGQGKETQYF
TRBV24-1	TRBJ2-5	CATSDFLSSNKETQYF
TRBV15	TRBJ2-4	CATSGTGGLGNIQYF
TRBV12-3/TRBV12-4	TRBJ1-5	CASSYGVQPQHF
TRBV5-1	TRBJ2-1	CASSLGGEGLHNEQFF
TRBV6-1	TRBJ2-7	CASRKIWDRGYEQYF
TRBV29-1	TRBJ2-7	CSVVFQGLYEQYF
TRBV4-3	TRBJ2-3	CASSQLLGGADTQYF
TRBV6-5	TRBJ2-4	CASSYYPRTSGSENIQYF
TRBV29-1	TRBJ2-1	CSVHPKTSPNEQFF
TRBV5-1	TRBJ2-2	CASGLRVADPLGELFF
TRBV9	TRBJ2-3	CASSRGQGGTDTQYF
TRBV6-2/TRBV6-3	TRBJ1-1	CASIGARRTEAFF
TRBV7-9	TRBJ2-4	CASTRDPRGGFRF
TRBV4-2	TRBJ2-7	CASRGTGESYEQYF
TRBV12-3/TRBV12-4	TRBJ2-5	CASSPSGLAGEETQYF
TRBV7-9	TRBJ2-5	CASSLYGGQETQYF
TRBV6-5	TRBJ2-7	CASSYSPDPRNEQYF
TRBV7-2	TRBJ2-5	CASSRDRFQETQYF
TRBV29-1	TRBJ2-3	CSVQTSSADTQYF
TRBV12-3/TRBV12-4	TRBJ1-5	CASRAKGASNQPQHF
TRBV7-2	TRBJ2-7	CASSPSLGTGPYEQYF
TRBV5-5	TRBJ1-2	CASSLHQLYGYTF
TRBV20-1	TRBJ2-1	CSARDRWRLSYNEQFF
TRBV15	TRBJ2-1	CATGLAPDEQFF
TRBV20-1	TRBJ1-3	CSAERSSGNTIYF
TRBV6-6	TRBJ2-7	CASYGQGPHEQYF
TRBV11-2	TRBJ2-5	CASRIGQAGQETQYF
TRBV27	TRBJ2-5	CASSLLAGGTQYF
TRBV30	TRBJ2-2	CACPGLLNTGELFF
TRBV6-5	TRBJ2-4	CASSYLTGGRGNIQYF
TRBV6-5	TRBJ1-1	CASSLKGAGGGEAFF
TRBV15	TRBJ1-1	CATRGGLNTEAFF
TRBV20-1	TRBJ1-1	CSASRSGQGDTEAFF
TRBV12-3/TRBV12-4	TRBJ2-1	CASQVGGGWNEQFF
TRBV6-1	TRBJ2-7	CASSDAGQTYLSYEQYF
TRBV5-4	TRBJ2-3	CASSLVLSGRTDTQYF
TRBV6-1	TRBJ2-3	CASSDRGITQYF
TRBV15	TRBJ1-1	CASQSIDNPVSKAFF
TRBV6-2/TRBV6-3	TRBJ1-2	CASSWRTSTRYGYTF
TRBV9	TRBJ2-1	CASSVGLAGDNEQFF